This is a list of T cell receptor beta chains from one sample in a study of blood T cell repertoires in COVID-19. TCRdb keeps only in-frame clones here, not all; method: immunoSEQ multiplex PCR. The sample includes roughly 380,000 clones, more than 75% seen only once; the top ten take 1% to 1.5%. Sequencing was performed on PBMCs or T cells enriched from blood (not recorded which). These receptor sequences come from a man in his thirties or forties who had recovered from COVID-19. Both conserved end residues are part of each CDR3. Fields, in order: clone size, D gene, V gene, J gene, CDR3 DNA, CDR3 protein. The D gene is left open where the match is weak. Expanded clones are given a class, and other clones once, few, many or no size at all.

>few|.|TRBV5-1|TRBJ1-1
TGCGCCAGCAGCCATCTGACCCCCCGGGACACTGAAGCTTTCTTT
CASSHLTPRDTEAFF
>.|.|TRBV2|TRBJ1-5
TGTGCCAGCAGTGATGGGCAGGGAAATCAGCCCCAGCATTTT
CASSDGQGNQPQHF
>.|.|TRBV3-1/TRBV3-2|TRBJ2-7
TGTGCCAGCAGCCAAGATCGTGGCGGGGTCTCCTACGAGCAGTACTTC
CASSQDRGGVSYEQYF
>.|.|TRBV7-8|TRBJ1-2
TGTGCCAGCAGCTTAGCAAATAGGGGGGGGACCTATGGCTACACCTTC
CASSLANRGGTYGYTF
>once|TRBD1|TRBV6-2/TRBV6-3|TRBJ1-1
TGTGCCAGCAGCCACAACGGACAGGGGGTGAGGAACACTGAAGCTTTCTTT
CASSHNGQGVRNTEAFF
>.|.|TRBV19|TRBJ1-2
TGTGCCAGTACCCGACTTTCCGCCAACTATGGCTACACCTTC
CASTRLSANYGYTF
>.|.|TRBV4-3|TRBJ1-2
TGCGCCAGCAGCCAGGGGGTGGGGGGCTATGGCTACACCTTC
CASSQGVGGYGYTF
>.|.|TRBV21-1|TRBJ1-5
TGTGCCAGCAGCCTGAACGCAGGGGGCTTGCAGCCCCAGCATTTT
CASSLNAGGLQPQHF
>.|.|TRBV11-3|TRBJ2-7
TGTGCCAGCAGCTTAGAGGGGCACGAGCAGTACTTC
CASSLEGHEQYF
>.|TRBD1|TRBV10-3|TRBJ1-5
TGTGCCATCAGGGCGGGACAGGATAGCAATCAGCCCCAGCATTTT
CAIRAGQDSNQPQHF
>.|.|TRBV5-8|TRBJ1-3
TGTGCCAGCAGCTTGGGCGGGCGCGGCGGCTCTGGAAACACCATATATTTT
CASSLGGRGGSGNTIYF
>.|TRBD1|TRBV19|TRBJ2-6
TGTGCCAGTAGTGGGGACAGTAGAAGCTCTGGGGCCAACGTCCTGACTTTC
CASSGDSRSSGANVLTF
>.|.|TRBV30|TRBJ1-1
TGTGCCTCCACGCGGGCAGGGAACACTGAAGCTTTCTTT
CASTRAGNTEAFF
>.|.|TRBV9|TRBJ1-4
TGTGCCAGCGGAGGGCGAAATGAAAAACTGTTTTTT
CASGGRNEKLFF
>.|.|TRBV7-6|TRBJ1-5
TGTGCCAGCAGCTTCATCTGGACAGAGACCAATCAGCCCCAGCATTTT
CASSFIWTETNQPQHF
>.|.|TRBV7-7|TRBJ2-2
TGTGCCAGCAGCGCCACAGCCTCCCGGGGCACCGGGGAGCTGTTTTTT
CASSATASRGTGELFF
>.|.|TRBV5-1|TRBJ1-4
TGCGCCAGCAGCCAAATCCCAGGGGCAACTAATGAAAAACTGTTTTTT
CASSQIPGATNEKLFF
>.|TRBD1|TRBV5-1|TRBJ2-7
TGCGCCAGCAGCCCATCGAGGACAGGGGCTGACGAGCAGTACTTC
CASSPSRTGADEQYF
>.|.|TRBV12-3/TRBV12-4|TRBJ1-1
TGTGCCAGCAGTTTGGGGCGCGCCACTGAAGCTTTCTTT
CASSLGRATEAFF